This record covers a single T cell receptor beta chain. This sample was included in a study of blood T cell repertoires in COVID-19. Study-level background: Researchers got acute and convalescent COVID-19 samples from the United States, Italy and Spain. Nucleic acid was either cDNA or gDNA, and it came from T cells, B-cell-depleted T cells, or PBMCs.

CDR3 length: 16 amino acids. The V end was cut by 0 bases, the J end by 0 bases, with 6 bases between. In germline, CDR1 is MNHEY, CDR2 SVGAGI. How the authors handled the data: Estimated nucleated cell counts came from reference gene primer amplification. Data came from immunoSEQ multiplex PCR; TCRdb stores just in-frame clones and leaves some out. V and J calls and clone size come straight from that table; D and trimming were deduced from the DNA. The sample shows about 120,000 clones, over 75% of them seen only once. The TCR originated in a man aged 45-65 years with acute or convalescent COVID-19. The chain carries TRBV6-5 and TRBJ2-6, with D unclear. Sequenced: peripheral blood. CDR3 in amino acids: CASSYSADSGANVLTF. CDR3 in DNA: TGTGCCAGCAGTTACTCGGCAGACTCTGGGGCCAACGTCCTGACTTTC.